Listed below are T cell receptor beta chains from one sample, sequenced in a study of blood T cell repertoires in COVID-19. Repertoires were generated with immunoSEQ multiplex PCR, while TCRdb's copy carries only in-frame clones and drops some. The sample contains 40,000 to 60,000 clones, 70% to 90% of which appear only once. Input material: peripheral blood. These receptors were taken from an elderly man with active COVID-19. Both conserved end residues are part of each CDR3. D genes are given only for firm matches. The size of a clone is reported for some rows only, either as once, few or many, or as a class for expanded clones.

abundance	v_gene	d_gene	j_gene	len	CDR3aa	CDR3nt
-	TRBV27	TRBD2	TRBJ2-3	16	CASSPLSGPITDTQYF	TGTGCCAGCAGTCCCCTTAGCGGGCCGATCACAGATACGCAGTATTTT
-	TRBV7-2	TRBD2	TRBJ2-1	16	CASSLAGDPSYNEQFF	TGTGCCAGCAGCCTAGCGGGAGATCCTTCCTACAATGAGCAGTTCTTC
-	TRBV19	-	TRBJ2-5	13	CASSIGLEETQYF	TGTGCCAGTAGTATAGGACTAGAAGAGACCCAGTACTTC
few	TRBV4-3	-	TRBJ2-3	12	CASSQGFAAQYF	TGCGCCAGCAGCCAAGGGTTTGCGGCGCAGTATTTT
once	TRBV4-1	-	TRBJ2-7	15	CASSHSSDRNYEQYF	TGCGCCAGCAGCCACTCATCAGACAGAAACTACGAGCAGTACTTC
-	TRBV28	-	TRBJ1-1	14	CASSIQGWNTEAFF	TGTGCCAGCAGTATACAGGGCTGGAACACTGAAGCTTTCTTT
-	TRBV7-9	TRBD2	TRBJ2-2	15	CASSLGGRGTGELFF	TGTGCCAGCAGCTTAGGCGGGAGAGGCACCGGGGAGCTGTTTTTT
-	TRBV9	TRBD1	TRBJ1-4	14	CASSQTTGNEKLFF	TGTGCCAGCAGTCAAACGACAGGGAATGAAAAACTGTTTTTT
-	TRBV6-5	-	TRBJ1-3	15	CASSTGLAAGNTIYF	TGTGCCAGCAGTACGGGACTCGCGGCAGGAAACACCATATATTTT
-	TRBV5-1	TRBD1	TRBJ1-2	17	CASSLGGTGRSNYGYTF	TGCGCCAGCAGCTTGGGAGGGACAGGTCGATCTAACTATGGCTACACCTTC
-	TRBV18	TRBD1	TRBJ1-4	15	CASSPSAGGYEKLFF	TGTGCCAGCTCACCATCCGCAGGGGGATATGAAAAACTGTTTTTT
-	TRBV5-1	-	TRBJ2-3	15	CASSGGTVGTDTQYF	TGCGCCAGCAGCGGGGGGACAGTGGGCACAGATACGCAGTATTTT
-	TRBV7-9	-	TRBJ2-7	15	CASSWPGTKAYEQYF	TGTGCCAGCAGCTGGCCGGGAACTAAGGCCTACGAGCAGTACTTC
once	TRBV5-6	-	TRBJ1-2	14	CASSLSGNYYGYTF	TGTGCCAGCAGCCTATCAGGGAATTACTATGGCTACACCTTC
once	TRBV5-4	-	TRBJ2-1	12	CASSLDWTRQFF	TGTGCCAGCAGCTTGGATTGGACAAGGCAGTTCTTC
-	TRBV10-3	TRBD2	TRBJ2-1	15	CAISLTSGNYNEQFF	TGTGCCATCAGCCTGACTAGCGGGAACTACAATGAGCAGTTCTTC
-	TRBV27	TRBD1	TRBJ2-7	15	CASSASGTGAYEQYF	TGTGCCAGCAGCGCCTCCGGGACAGGGGCCTACGAGCAGTACTTC
once	TRBV5-1	-	TRBJ2-7	14	CASSSWGNSYEQYF	TGCGCCAGCAGCTCCTGGGGCAACTCCTACGAGCAGTACTTC
once	TRBV5-1	-	TRBJ1-2	14	CASSFEGFNYGYTF	TGCGCCAGCAGCTTTGAGGGTTTCAACTATGGCTACACCTTC
-	TRBV30	TRBD1	TRBJ1-1	17	CAWSLDRVYFNSHEAFF	TGTGCCTGGAGTCTAGACAGGGTTTATTTCAATAGTCACGAAGCTTTCTTT
-	TRBV7-9	TRBD1	TRBJ2-7	13	CASSRDSTYEQYF	TGTGCCAGCAGCCGGGACAGCACCTACGAGCAGTACTTC
-	TRBV19	TRBD2	TRBJ2-2	14	CASHGRANTGELFF	TGTGCCAGCCACGGGAGGGCCAACACCGGGGAGCTGTTTTTT
-	TRBV27	TRBD1	TRBJ1-5	18	CASSLSRQGPSSNQPQHF	TGTGCCAGCAGTCTTTCGAGACAGGGTCCGAGTAGCAATCAGCCCCAGCATTTT
-	TRBV28	-	TRBJ1-5	17	CASSPAGVGNSNQPQHF	TGTGCCAGCAGCCCCGCAGGGGTTGGGAATAGCAATCAGCCCCAGCATTTT
-	TRBV5-1	TRBD2	TRBJ2-3	21	CASSLGSGLAGGPMVVDTQYF	TGCGCCAGCAGCTTGGGCTCGGGACTAGCGGGAGGGCCTATGGTCGTAGATACGCAGTATTTT
-	TRBV9	-	TRBJ1-1	14	CASSAPTVNTEAFF	TGTGCCAGCAGCGCCCCGACAGTGAACACTGAAGCTTTCTTT
-	TRBV24-1	TRBD1	TRBJ2-2	16	CATSENGQGHTGELFF	TGTGCCACCAGTGAGAATGGACAGGGCCACACCGGGGAGCTGTTTTTT
-	TRBV3-1/TRBV3-2	-	TRBJ2-1	12	CASSQNFLEQFF	TGTGCCAGCAGCCAAAACTTTCTTGAGCAGTTCTTC
-	TRBV28	TRBD1	TRBJ1-1	14	CASSPGQANTEAFF	TGTGCCAGCAGTCCCGGACAGGCGAACACTGAAGCTTTCTTT
-	TRBV6-4	-	TRBJ1-2	14	CASSDGPGSYGYTF	TGTGCCAGCAGTGATGGGCCAGGGTCCTATGGCTACACCTTC
-	TRBV5-4	TRBD1	TRBJ2-1	12	CASSLEDREQFF	TGTGCCAGCAGCTTGGAGGACAGGGAGCAGTTCTTC